The clone carrying this T cell receptor (beta chain) was picked up many times. The antigen remains unidentified. The junction departs from germline at one end; a sequencing error may be responsible. The data were taken from a study of T-cell reconstitution after alpha-beta-depleted transplantation in children. Per the germline V gene, CDR1 is SGHTA and CDR2 is FQGNSA. The CDR3 runs to 15 residues. Study-wide points: There were some patients whose high TCRbeta diversity at day 60 came from surviving recipient T cells and thymic progenitors.

TCRbeta library preparation incorporated unique molecular identifiers. TCRdb recomputed calls from the PCR reads with MiXCR, one row per CDR3 protein. The sample has a few hundred thousand distinct CDR3 sequences, around 10% seen once. This chain connects TRBV7-2 to TRBJ2-1, with 8 bases identical to TRBD1. The TCR sequence derives from a boy in the first two years of life with acute myeloid leukemia, due to receive a stem cell transplant. Sequences were derived from PBMCs, sampled before TCRalphabeta/CD19-depleted stem cell transplant. CDR3 DNA: TGCGCCAGCAGCCTTACAGGGGGCTCCTACAATGAGCAGTTCTTC. Encoded protein: CASSLTGGSYNEQFF.